The next 10 T cell receptor beta chains were all read from a single sample in a study of patients and donors after allogeneic stem cell transplantation. One entry per CDR3 protein results from TCRdb running MiXCR on the RT-PCR reads. The table has 400,000 to 450,000 distinct CDR3 sequences, approximately 16% seen once; the top ten hold less than 8.5%. Sequencing used blood, either unsorted or a sorted T cell fraction (not recorded which). Receptors originate from a human donor who was either an allogeneic HSCT recipient or a stem cell or donor lymphocyte infusion donor (not recorded which). It is not recorded whose cells these are; they may come from a transplant donor.

This clonotype has more than one count but fewer than ten. The V gene is TRBV24-1, the J gene TRBJ1-1; TRBD1 is a possible D gene (5 bases). Germline V gene lookup returns CDR1 KGHDR and CDR2 SFDVKD. CDR3 length: 13 amino acids. With 7 bases removed from V and 4 bases from J, the gap between germline ends came to 12 bases. CDR3 DNA sequence: TGTGCCACCAGAGCCGGGGGGAGCACTGAAGCTTTCTTT. Amino acids: CATRAGGSTEAFF.

This clonotype was found many times. The genes are TRBV12-3 or TRBV12-4 and TRBJ2-7; 7 bases match TRBD2. This CDR3 region has 13 residues. V was clipped by 6 bases and J by 1 base; unmatched bases: 3. DNA of the CDR3: TGTGCCAGCAGCATGGGACTATCCTACGAGCAGTACTTC. Protein: CASSMGLSYEQYF.

The chain links TRBV24-1 to TRBJ2-7; 9 positions agree with TRBD1. The V gene's germline CDR1 is KGHDR and CDR2 SFDVKD. The V segment lost 4 bases and the J segment 3 bases; nucleotides outside the gene matches: 6. The CDR3 is 15 residues long. CDR3: CATSDAGTGIYEQYF. DNA for the CDR3: TGTGCCACCAGTGACGCTGGGACAGGGATCTACGAGCAGTACTTC.

The V and J genes are TRBV30 and TRBJ2-3; D is uncertain. This CDR3 comprises 12 residues. From germline, CDR1 is GTSNPN and CDR2 SVGIG (reference sequence). Trimming shortened V by 3 bases and J by 2 bases, and 6 bases separated the two germline ends. Here the CDR3 DNA reads TGTGCCTGGAGAGGGCCCACAGATACGCAGTATTTT. Its translation is CAWRGPTDTQYF.

In its sample, this clonotype was seen many times. The rearrangement links TRBV12-3 or TRBV12-4 to TRBJ2-2, with 11 bases aligning to TRBD1. Trimming cost V 4 bases and J 4 bases; bases outside gene matches: 11. This CDR3 contains 18 residues. DNA of the CDR3: TGTGCCAGCAGTTCCTCCCGGGGGGGGACAGGGGGCACCGGGGAGCTGTTTTTT. It specifies CASSSSRGGTGGTGELFF.

This clonotype was detected a few times. The chain is built from TRBV21-1 and TRBJ2-7; the table assigns TRBD1, which was not confirmed against the DNA. TRBV21-1 is a pseudogene locus. The CDR3 is 16 residues long. For the CDR3, the DNA is TGTGCCAGCAGCAAAAGGTCCCAAAAACAAGGTTACGAGCAGTACTTC. The encoded protein is CASSKRSQKQGYEQYF.

This clonotype was observed a handful of times. V and J are TRBV30 and TRBJ1-1, with D perhaps TRBD1 (5 bases). CDR1 and CDR2 (germline): GTSNPN, SVGIG (reference sequence). CDR3 length equals 13 residues. Trimming cost V 1 base and J 2 bases, with 8 bases left between them. This chain's CDR3 is CAWSEDRNTEAFF. The CDR3 nucleotides are TGTGCCTGGAGTGAAGACAGAAACACTGAAGCTTTCTTT. Complete variable domain (other parts from reference TRBV30 and TRBJ1-1): SQTIHQWPATLVQPVGSPLSLECTVEGTSNPNLYWYRQAAGRGLQLLFYSVGIGQISSEVPQNLSASRPQDRQFILSSKKLLLSDSGFYLCAWSEDRNTEAFFGQGTRLTVV.

This clonotype came up a few times. The V call is TRBV20-1, the J call TRBJ1-1; D might be TRBD1 (5 bases). Looked up from germline, CDR1 is DFQATT and CDR2 is SNEGSKA (reference sequence). Trimming stripped 2 bases from V and 7 bases from J, with 20 bases between. The CDR3 contains 15 residues. For the CDR3, the DNA is TGCAGTGCTAGACCCCAGAGGGGCCTCGGGGATGAAGCTTTCTTT. It encodes CSARPQRGLGDEAFF.

This clonotype was observed a few times. The J gene is TRBJ2-1, the V gene TRBV12-3 or TRBV12-4, with 9 bases identical to TRBD2. The CDR3 consists of 11 residues. The J segment lost 12 bases and the V segment lost 8 bases, leaving 5 bases of the junction unmatched. The CDR3 DNA follows: TGTGCCAGCCCTAGCGGGGAGCCGCAGTTCTTC. It specifies CASPSGEPQFF.

This clonotype was observed at least ten times. This chain connects TRBV29-1 to TRBJ2-2; 7 nucleotides agree with TRBD2. V was pared by 6 bases and J by 7 bases, with 5 bases of the junction left unmatched. The CDR3 spans 12 residues. Germline lookup yields CDR1 SQVTM and CDR2 ANQGSEA. The CDR3 DNA reads TGCAGCGTGGGACTACTCCACGGGGAGCTGTTTTTT. Residues: CSVGLLHGELFF.